This TCR beta chain was sequenced for a study of beta chain features in type 1 diabetes. TCRB transcripts that were expressed got sequenced, as all of the isolated RNA had been reverse transcribed. This table comes from immunoSEQ multiplex PCR, and its TCRdb copy is limited to in-frame clones, with some not included. The table shows roughly 160,000 clones, with just over 8% occurring only once. Once sorted, every population was more than 95% pure. Comment on this clone: The antigen is not known.

Study results and caveats: A moderate, significant TCRB CDR3 shortening appeared in type 1 diabetes across four CD4+ subsets. Type 1 diabetes patients showed fewer insertions and more deletions at VDJ junctions.

Germline CDR1 and CDR2: SNHLY and FYNNEI. Unmatched junction bases numbered 10, after V lost 7 bases and J lost 8 bases. The CDR3 extends over 13 amino acids. Sample: central memory CD4+ T cells from blood. This chain connects TRBV2 to TRBJ1-2; 7 nucleotides align to TRBD1. The receptor was isolated from a young woman with type 1 diabetes. The CDR3 DNA sequence: TGTGCCAGCACCGGGACAGCTTTTGGAGGCTACACCTTC. It translates to CASTGTAFGGYTF.